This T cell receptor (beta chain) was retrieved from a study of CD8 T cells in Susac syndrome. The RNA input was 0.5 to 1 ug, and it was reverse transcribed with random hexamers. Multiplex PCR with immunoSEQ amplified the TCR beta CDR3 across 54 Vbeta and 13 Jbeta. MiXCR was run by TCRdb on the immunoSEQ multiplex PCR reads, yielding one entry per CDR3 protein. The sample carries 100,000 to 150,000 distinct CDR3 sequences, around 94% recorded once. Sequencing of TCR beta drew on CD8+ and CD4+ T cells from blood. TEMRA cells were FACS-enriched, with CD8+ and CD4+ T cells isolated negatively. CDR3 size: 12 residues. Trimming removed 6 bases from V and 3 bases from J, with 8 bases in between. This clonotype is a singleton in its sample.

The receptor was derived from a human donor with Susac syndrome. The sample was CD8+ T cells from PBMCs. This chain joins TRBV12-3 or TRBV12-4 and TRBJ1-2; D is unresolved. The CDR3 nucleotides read TGTGCCAGCAGCCTTACCCACTATGGCTACACCTTC. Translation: CASSLTHYGYTF.